This is a list of T cell receptor beta chains from one sample in a study of blood T cell repertoires in COVID-19. The repertoire was sequenced with immunoSEQ multiplex PCR; TCRdb's copy has only in-frame clones and lacks some. The sample has some 290,000 clones, 85% to 90% seen once. The sample taken for sequencing was peripheral blood. The receptors shown here come from a woman aged 25-40 years with COVID-19, enrolled during active disease. Both conserved end residues are part of each CDR3. D genes are given only for firm matches. Size tells how often a clone was seen (once, few, many) or the class of an expanded clone, and some rows leave it out.

D gene: NA
V gene: TRBV6-5
J gene: TRBJ2-7
clone size: NA
CDR3 DNA: TGTGCCAGCAGTTACTCTAGCCCCAGCCCCTACGAGCAGTACTTC
CDR3 protein: CASSYSSPSPYEQYF

D gene: TRBD2
V gene: TRBV6-6
J gene: TRBJ2-3
clone size: NA
CDR3 DNA: TGTGCCAGCAGGGGCGGGACTAGGGAACTGCATACGCAGTATTTT
CDR3 protein: CASRGGTRELHTQYF

D gene: NA
V gene: TRBV4-1
J gene: TRBJ2-1
clone size: NA
CDR3 DNA: TGCGCCAGCAGCCAAGGGGGCGGGGATGGTTCAAATGAGCAGTTCTTC
CDR3 protein: CASSQGGGDGSNEQFF

D gene: NA
V gene: TRBV3-1/TRBV3-2
J gene: TRBJ2-5
clone size: NA
CDR3 DNA: TGTGCCAGCAGCCTCGGTGCTGGGGGAGGAGAGACCCAGTACTTC
CDR3 protein: CASSLGAGGGETQYF

D gene: NA
V gene: TRBV19
J gene: TRBJ1-5
clone size: NA
CDR3 DNA: TGTGCCAGTACCGACGGACACGACAATCAGCCCCAGCATTTT
CDR3 protein: CASTDGHDNQPQHF

D gene: NA
V gene: TRBV18
J gene: TRBJ1-3
clone size: NA
CDR3 DNA: TGTGCCACCGTCTCTGGAAACACCATATATTTT
CDR3 protein: CATVSGNTIYF

D gene: NA
V gene: TRBV5-1
J gene: TRBJ2-3
clone size: NA
CDR3 DNA: TGCGCCAGCAGCTTGATGAGCGCAGATACGCAGTATTTT
CDR3 protein: CASSLMSADTQYF

D gene: TRBD2
V gene: TRBV7-2
J gene: TRBJ2-5
clone size: NA
CDR3 DNA: TGTGCCAGCAGCTTAGGACTAGCGGGGGCCGAAGAGACCCAGTACTTC
CDR3 protein: CASSLGLAGAEETQYF

D gene: TRBD2
V gene: TRBV3-1/TRBV3-2
J gene: TRBJ2-6
clone size: NA
CDR3 DNA: TGTGCCAGCAGCCGCGGGGGACTAGTTGTCTCTGGGGCCAACGTCCTGACTTTC
CDR3 protein: CASSRGGLVVSGANVLTF

D gene: NA
V gene: TRBV19
J gene: TRBJ2-1
clone size: NA
CDR3 DNA: TGTGCCAGTAGTATAGGACTAGGTGACAATGAGCAGTTCTTC
CDR3 protein: CASSIGLGDNEQFF

D gene: TRBD1
V gene: TRBV5-4
J gene: TRBJ2-1
clone size: NA
CDR3 DNA: TGTGCCAGCAGCTTGCCGACAGGGACCAACAATGAGCAGTTCTTC
CDR3 protein: CASSLPTGTNNEQFF

D gene: NA
V gene: TRBV28
J gene: TRBJ1-1
clone size: NA
CDR3 DNA: TGTGCCAGCACCCCGAGGGGGTCAAACACTGAAGCTTTCTTT
CDR3 protein: CASTPRGSNTEAFF

D gene: NA
V gene: TRBV27
J gene: TRBJ1-5
clone size: NA
CDR3 DNA: TGTGCCAGCAGTCCCTTAGAAGATCAGCCCCAGCATTTT
CDR3 protein: CASSPLEDQPQHF

D gene: NA
V gene: TRBV11-2
J gene: TRBJ2-5
clone size: NA
CDR3 DNA: TGTGCCACCTCCTCCAACCGGCCAAGGGGGGGAGAGACCCAGTACTTC
CDR3 protein: CATSSNRPRGGETQYF

D gene: NA
V gene: TRBV27
J gene: TRBJ1-2
clone size: NA
CDR3 DNA: TGTGCCAGCAGGTCCTCAGGGGTCGACTATGGCTACACCTTC
CDR3 protein: CASRSSGVDYGYTF

D gene: TRBD2
V gene: TRBV27
J gene: TRBJ2-3
clone size: once
CDR3 DNA: TGTGCCAGCAGGTCCGGGACTAGCGGGGGGGGAGATACGCAGTATTTT
CDR3 protein: CASRSGTSGGGDTQYF

D gene: TRBD2
V gene: TRBV4-1
J gene: TRBJ2-5
clone size: NA
CDR3 DNA: TGCGCCAGCAGCCAAGGCGAGGCCTTGTGGCGGGGGGGCAGGCAAGAGACCCAGTACTTC
CDR3 protein: CASSQGEALWRGGRQETQYF

D gene: NA
V gene: TRBV19
J gene: TRBJ1-1
clone size: NA
CDR3 DNA: TGTGCCAGTAGTATTCGGGGGGTGGCTGAAGCTTTCTTT
CDR3 protein: CASSIRGVAEAFF

D gene: NA
V gene: TRBV10-3
J gene: TRBJ1-5
clone size: NA
CDR3 DNA: TGTGCCATCAGTGAGCCGACGGGTCGTTATAGCAATCAGCCCCAGCATTTT
CDR3 protein: CAISEPTGRYSNQPQHF

D gene: NA
V gene: TRBV28
J gene: TRBJ1-4
clone size: NA
CDR3 DNA: TGTGCCAGCAGACTACTACCGCAGAATGAAAAACTGTTTTTT
CDR3 protein: CASRLLPQNEKLFF

D gene: TRBD2
V gene: TRBV29-1
J gene: TRBJ2-7
clone size: once
CDR3 DNA: TGCAGCGTTGAAGATCGGGGGGGACTAACCTACGAGCAGTACTTC
CDR3 protein: CSVEDRGGLTYEQYF

D gene: NA
V gene: TRBV6-5
J gene: TRBJ1-3
clone size: NA
CDR3 DNA: TGTGCCAGCAGTTTACCGGGCTCTGGAAACACCATATATTTT
CDR3 protein: CASSLPGSGNTIYF

D gene: NA
V gene: TRBV3-1/TRBV3-2
J gene: TRBJ1-4
clone size: NA
CDR3 DNA: TGTGCCAGCAGCCCGGACAGAGTTAATGAAAAACTGTTTTTT
CDR3 protein: CASSPDRVNEKLFF